This TCR beta chain was identified in a study of siplizumab effects on memory and regulatory T cells. Using immunoSEQ multiplex PCR, the repertoire was profiled, and TCRdb retains in-frame clones only, with some absent. The table shows about 100,000 clones, with about 91% occurring only once. The ends were cut back, 4 bases at V and 7 bases at J, with 14 bases in the middle. Germline CDR1 is MNHEY and CDR2 is SMNVEV (reference sequence). This CDR3 has 13 residues. The V and J genes are TRBV27 and TRBJ2-7; TRBD1 is a possible D gene (6 bases). Sequencing used CD4+ T cells sorted from blood. This clonotype was sampled from a human donor in good health. Some clones in this sample may be carry-over from other donors' samples. The CDR3 nucleotides read TGTGCCAGCAGTTCCGTCAGGGGTACGGAGCAGTACTTC. Translation: CASSSVRGTEQYF.